The 20 T cell receptor beta chains given below trace back to one sample, sequenced in a study of T cell responses to AZD1222 COVID-19 vaccine. This table comes from immunoSEQ multiplex PCR, and its TCRdb copy is limited to in-frame clones, with some not included. The sample yields 130,000 to 150,000 clones, 85% to 95% seen once. The source was peripheral blood, collected after recovery from COVID-19. The receptors shown here come from an adult who had recovered from COVID-19.

The gene calls are TRBV3-1 (or the pseudogene TRBV3-2) and TRBJ2-5; D perhaps matches TRBD1 (6 bases). The germline gives CDR1 LGHDT, CDR2 YNNKEL (reference sequence). This CDR3 spans 12 amino acids. Trimming shortened V by 4 bases and J by 5 bases, and 8 bases separated the two germline ends. The CDR3 protein is CASSLQGETQYF. Written as DNA, the CDR3 is TGTGCCAGCAGCCTCCAGGGGGAGACCCAGTACTTC.

The CDR3: CASSLAPPSYEQYF. In DNA form, the CDR3 reads TGCGCCAGCAGCTTGGCACCCCCCTCCTACGAGCAGTACTTC. The chain couples TRBV5-1 to TRBJ2-7; D unclear. CDR1 and CDR2 (germline): SGHRS, YFSETQ. The CDR3 extends over 14 amino acids. Trimming pared 0 bases from V and 0 bases from J, leaving 7 bases between.

This clone has only one observation. The gene calls are TRBV28 and TRBJ1-4; D is perhaps TRBD1 (6 bases). The ends were cut back, 4 bases at V and 5 bases at J, with 23 bases in the middle. The CDR3 runs 18 residues. CDR1 is MDHEN, CDR2 SYDVKM, per germline. The CDR3 DNA follows: TGTGCCAGCAGTTCCCCGGGTCCACAGGGTTTGGGAAATGAAAAACTGTTTTTT. Its translation is CASSSPGPQGLGNEKLFF.

CDR3 nucleotides: TGTGCCTCCCCCCCTCGGCCAAGGGTACAGGAAGAGACCCAGTACTTC. Translation: CASPPRPRVQEETQYF. The rearrangement uses TRBV10-3 and TRBJ2-5; weak D call: TRBD1 (5 bases). V lost 11 bases, J lost 3 bases, and 25 bases lay in between. The CDR3 spans 16 residues. Germline V lookup: CDR1 ENHRY, CDR2 SYGVKD.

V is TRBV29-1 and J is TRBJ2-1, with TRBD2 matching over 13 bases. The CDR3 sequence is 17 residues long. Per germline, CDR1 SQVTM and CDR2 ANQGSEA. Trimming at V came to 3 bases and at J to 0 bases, leaving 5 bases not matched to a gene. The CDR3 region has the DNA TGCAGCGTTGACCCCTGGACTAGCGGGAGCTCCTACAATGAGCAGTTCTTC. Translated, it gives CSVDPWTSGSSYNEQFF.

This clone occurred once. CDR3: CATLGWTGNTIYF. The CDR3 region has the DNA TGTGCCACTCTAGGGTGGACTGGAAACACCATATATTTT. The gene calls are TRBV6-5 and TRBJ1-3; D not certain. The germline V gene has CDR1 MNHEY and CDR2 SVGAGI. V gave up 10 bases and J gave up 2 bases, with 12 bases separating them. The CDR3 loop spans 13 amino acids.

This chain uses TRBV27 with TRBJ2-7, with a weak D call TRBD2 (5 bases). The CDR3 runs to 9 residues. Trimming stripped 8 bases from V and 11 bases from J, with 10 bases between. Looked up from germline, CDR1 is MNHEY and CDR2 is SMNVEV (reference sequence). The CDR3 protein is CASDHGEYF. The DNA for the CDR3 is TGTGCCAGCGACCACGGGGAGTACTTC.

The rearrangement uses TRBV29-1 and TRBJ2-1, with 9 bases fitting TRBD2. Germline-derived CDR1 and CDR2 are SQVTM and ANQGSEA. This CDR3 is 15 amino acids long. This chain's CDR3 is CSIVSGAGGPNEQFF. CDR3 bases: TGCAGTATAGTCTCGGGGGCGGGAGGGCCGAATGAGCAGTTCTTC.

V is TRBV2 and J is TRBJ1-2, with D maybe TRBD1 (6 bases). CDR1 and CDR2 (germline): SNHLY, FYNNEI. V lost 3 bases, J lost 7 bases, and 15 bases lay in between. The CDR3 runs 14 residues. CDR3: CASSEAWGGGGYTF. Here the CDR3 DNA reads TGTGCCAGCAGTGAGGCGTGGGGGGGCGGTGGCTACACCTTC.

This chain connects TRBV4-1 to TRBJ1-2; the D is unclear. From germline, CDR1 is MGHRA and CDR2 YSYEKL. Trimming shortened V by 1 base and J by 4 bases, and 19 bases separated the two germline ends. The CDR3 loop spans 17 amino acids. The CDR3 bases are TGCGCCAGCAGCCAAGCGGACGCAGACGTGCCTGGCTATGGCTACACCTTC. This sequence encodes CASSQADADVPGYGYTF.

This sequence joins TRBV18 and TRBJ2-2; a possible D gene is TRBD2 (6 bases). The V end was cut by 0 bases, the J end by 4 bases, with 12 bases between. The V gene's germline CDR1 is KGHSH and CDR2 LQKENI. The CDR3 loop spans 16 amino acids. CDR3 amino acids: CASSPPSAGITGELFF. DNA of the CDR3: TGTGCCAGCTCACCACCCTCTGCGGGGATCACCGGGGAGCTGTTTTTT.

This clone appeared a few times. The chain uses TRBV20-1 and TRBJ2-1; 10 bases are shared with TRBD2. This CDR3 comprises 14 residues. The junction had 3 bases not matched to a gene; V was cut back by 3 bases and J by 4 bases. The V gene's germline CDR1 is DFQATT and CDR2 SNEGSKA (reference sequence). As DNA, the CDR3 is TGCAGTGCTAGTCCGGGACTAGCGTACAATGAGCAGTTCTTC. This gives the protein CSASPGLAYNEQFF.

This rearrangement joins TRBV5-3 to TRBJ2-6, with a weak D call TRBD1 (6 bases). TRBV5-3 is flagged as an ORF with uncertain function. CDR3 length equals 18 residues. The germline V and J ends were trimmed by 4 bases and 0 bases, with 17 bases remaining between them. CDR3 amino acids: CARSPATGIPSGANVLTF. As DNA, the CDR3 is TGTGCCAGAAGCCCCGCAACAGGGATTCCCTCTGGGGCCAACGTCCTGACTTTC.

The chain couples TRBV28 to TRBJ1-1; D gene unclear. Germline values: CDR1 MDHEN, CDR2 SYDVKM. The CDR3 totals 14 residues. Trimming removed 5 bases at V and 1 base at J, with 11 bases between. The CDR3 spells CASSPRLWNTEAFF. In nucleotides, the CDR3 is TGTGCCAGCAGTCCTAGGTTGTGGAACACTGAAGCTTTCTTT.

V gene TRBV19 combines with J gene TRBJ2-1, with 10 bases fitting TRBD1. Trimming cost V 5 bases and J 5 bases; bases outside gene matches: 9. Germline values: CDR1 LNHDA, CDR2 SQIVND (reference sequence). The CDR3 is 16 residues long. The chain's CDR3 is CASSFSGTGAHNEQFF. CDR3 coding DNA: TGTGCCAGTAGTTTTTCCGGGACAGGGGCCCACAATGAGCAGTTCTTC.

V is TRBV24-1 and J is TRBJ2-3, with D perhaps matching TRBD1 or TRBD2 (5 bases each). Trimming cost V 3 bases and J 1 base, with 13 bases left between them. The CDR3 spans 16 residues. Per the germline V gene, CDR1 is KGHDR and CDR2 is SFDVKD. The CDR3 sequence is CATSDPQTGRTDTQYF. The CDR3 nucleotides read TGTGCCACCAGTGATCCTCAGACGGGACGCACAGATACGCAGTATTTT.

This rearrangement joins TRBV30 to TRBJ1-5; D might be TRBD1 (5 bases). Germline V gene lookup returns CDR1 GTSNPN and CDR2 SVGIG (reference sequence). V shed 6 bases and J shed 1 base, with 13 bases lying between them. The CDR3 has 14 residues. The CDR3 sequence: CACTSDSSNQPQHF. The CDR3, as DNA: TGTGCCTGTACCTCTGACAGCAGCAATCAGCCCCAGCATTTT.

The V gene is TRBV5-1, the J gene TRBJ1-6, with D possibly TRBD1 on 5 matching bases. This CDR3 has 16 amino acids. Trimming took off 1 base at V and 7 bases at J, with 15 bases between the two ends. CDR1 is SGHRS, CDR2 YFSETQ, per germline. The DNA for the CDR3 is TGCGCCAGCAGCTTGAGTTCGGTTGGGGGGAATTCACCCCTCCACTTT. Translating it yields CASSLSSVGGNSPLHF.

The genes are TRBV5-6 and TRBJ1-2, with D unclear. Trimming took 1 base from V and 8 from J, leaving 9 bases between them. This CDR3 region has 12 residues. Per the germline V gene, CDR1 is SGHDT and CDR2 is YYEEEE. The CDR3, as DNA: TGTGCCAGCAGCTTGTCAAGCCCAGGCTACACCTTC. It specifies CASSLSSPGYTF.

The chain carries TRBV4-1 and TRBJ1-4; 10 bases match TRBD1. Germline V gene sequence: CDR1 MGHRA, CDR2 YSYEKL. CDR3 length equals 16 residues. V lost 5 bases, J lost 3 bases, and 6 bases stayed unmatched. The CDR3 DNA is TGCGCCAGCAGCGGCCGGGACAGGGGACCTAATGAAAAACTGTTTTTT. It encodes CASSGRDRGPNEKLFF.